The entry below gives a single TCR beta chain sequence along with its context. The data derive from a study of T cells in Graves' hyperthyroidism and ophthalmopathy. Germline-derived CDR1 and CDR2 are MGHRA and YSYEKL. V dropped 4 bases and J dropped 5; count of bases not matched to a gene: 11. The CDR3 sequence is 17 residues long. TCR beta CDR3 sequences were amplified from RNA transcripts. HTBI primers were the set used in a first-round RT-PCR of the TCR CDR3. TCRdb re-analysed the multiplex PCR reads in MiXCR, keeping a single row per CDR3 protein. The table lists under 250,000 distinct CDR3 sequences, roughly a sixth of them singletons.

The sequence derives from a man aged 50 or older with Graves' hyperthyroidism. Input material: blood. V gene TRBV4-1 combines with J gene TRBJ2-1; 10 bases are shared with TRBD2. The CDR3 loop reads CASSRGRRTSGNNEQFF. In DNA form, the CDR3 reads TGCGCCAGCAGCCGGGGCCGGAGGACTAGCGGCAACAATGAGCAGTTCTTC.